Given below is one T cell receptor (beta chain) in context. CD45RA+ naive and CD45RA-negative memory subsets were separated from CD4+ cells. In germline, CDR1 is KGHSH, CDR2 LQKENI. The CDR3 totals 11 residues. V gave up 3 bases and J gave up 6 bases, with 6 bases separating them. The data derive from a study of shared clonotypes between healthy human individuals. For each subset, genomic DNA was distributed in equal portions over several immunoSEQ plates. Sorted subsets were amplified in replicate PCRs using 200 ng DNA, tens of thousands of T cell genomes. In the authors' methods: Quality scores were absent from the junction-only immunoSEQ sequences, so filtering differed. Sequencing used immunoSEQ multiplex PCR; TCRdb keeps in-frame clones, though not all of them. Clone size and V and J calls were adopted from that table, with D and trimming inferred from the DNA. Of about 680,000 clones detected, less than 85% appear once; the ten largest clones hold about 1.8%.

The TCR sequence derives from a woman aged 25 to 39 in good health. Material for sequencing was memory CD4+ T cells sorted from blood. The sample's subset: CD45RA-negative fraction. The chain carries TRBV18 and TRBJ2-7; D call uncertain. In nucleotides, the CDR3 is TGTGCCAGCTCACCGGGGTTCGAGCAGTACTTC. It yields the protein CASSPGFEQYF.